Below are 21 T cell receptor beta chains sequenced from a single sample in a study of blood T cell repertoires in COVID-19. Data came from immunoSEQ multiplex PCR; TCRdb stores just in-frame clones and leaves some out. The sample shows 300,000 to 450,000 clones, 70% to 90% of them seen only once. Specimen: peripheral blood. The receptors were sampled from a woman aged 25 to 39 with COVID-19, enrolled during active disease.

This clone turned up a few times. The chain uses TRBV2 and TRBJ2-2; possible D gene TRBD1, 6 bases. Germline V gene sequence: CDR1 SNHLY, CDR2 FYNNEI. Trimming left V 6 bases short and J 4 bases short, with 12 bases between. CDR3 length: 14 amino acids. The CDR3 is CASRRTGFTGELFF. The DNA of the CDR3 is TGTGCCAGCAGACGAACAGGGTTCACCGGGGAGCTGTTTTTT.

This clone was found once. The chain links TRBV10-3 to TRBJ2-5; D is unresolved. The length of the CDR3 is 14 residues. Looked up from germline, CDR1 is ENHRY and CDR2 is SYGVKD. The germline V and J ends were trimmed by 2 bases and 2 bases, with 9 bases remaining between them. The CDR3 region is CAISEGDTQETQYF. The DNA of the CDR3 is TGTGCCATCAGTGAGGGTGACACGCAAGAGACCCAGTACTTC.

CDR3 DNA: TGTGCCAGCAGCCTGGAGTCTACCCCCAGGGGAATTGGCGGAAACACCATATATTTT. Encoded protein: CASSLESTPRGIGGNTIYF. The chain joins TRBV5-4 to TRBJ1-3; perhaps TRBD1 as D (6 bases). The CDR3 has 19 residues. Trimming left V 4 bases short and J 4 bases short, with 27 bases between. Germline V gene lookup returns CDR1 SGHNT and CDR2 YYREEE (reference sequence).

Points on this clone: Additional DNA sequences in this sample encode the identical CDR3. The CDR3 reads CASSTGVTEAFF. The CDR3 DNA sequence: TGTGCCAGCAGTACAGGCGTTACTGAAGCTTTCTTT. V usage is TRBV2 and J usage is TRBJ1-1; D is possibly TRBD1 (5 bases). The CDR3 length is 12 residues. V lost 5 bases, J lost 5 bases, and 9 bases lay in between. Germline CDR1 SNHLY, CDR2 FYNNEI.

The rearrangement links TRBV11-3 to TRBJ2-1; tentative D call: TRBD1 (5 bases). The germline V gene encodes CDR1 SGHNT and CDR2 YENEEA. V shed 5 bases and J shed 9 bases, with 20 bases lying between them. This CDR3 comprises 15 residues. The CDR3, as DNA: TGTGCCAGCAGCCCCAATTCCGGCAGGGTCAGTGAGCAGTTCTTC. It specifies CASSPNSGRVSEQFF.

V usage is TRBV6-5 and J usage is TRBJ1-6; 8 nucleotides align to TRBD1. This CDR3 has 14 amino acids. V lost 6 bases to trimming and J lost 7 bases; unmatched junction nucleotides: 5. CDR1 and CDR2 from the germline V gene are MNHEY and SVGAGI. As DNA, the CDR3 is TGTGCCAGCAGACTCGGACAGGGCAATTCACCCCTCCACTTT. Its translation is CASRLGQGNSPLHF.

CDR3: CSASSTVRETQYF. The CDR3 coding sequence is TGCAGTGCTAGTAGTACAGTCCGAGAGACCCAGTACTTC. The V and J genes are TRBV20-1 and TRBJ2-5; D not certain. This CDR3 has 13 residues. Germline values: CDR1 DFQATT, CDR2 SNEGSKA (reference sequence). The V and J ends lost 3 bases and 4 bases respectively, with 12 bases between them.

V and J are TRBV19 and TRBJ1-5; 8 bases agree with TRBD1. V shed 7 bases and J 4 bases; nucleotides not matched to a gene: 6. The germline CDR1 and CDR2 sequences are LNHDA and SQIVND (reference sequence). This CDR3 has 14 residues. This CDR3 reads CASKRQGSNQPQHF. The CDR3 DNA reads TGTGCCAGTAAAAGACAGGGGTCAAATCAGCCCCAGCATTTT.

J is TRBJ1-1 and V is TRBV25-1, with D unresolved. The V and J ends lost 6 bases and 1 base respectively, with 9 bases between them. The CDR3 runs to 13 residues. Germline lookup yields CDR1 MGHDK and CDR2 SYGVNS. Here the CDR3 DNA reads TGTGCCAGCAGACTTTCGAGGAACACTGAAGCTTTCTTT. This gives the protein CASRLSRNTEAFF.

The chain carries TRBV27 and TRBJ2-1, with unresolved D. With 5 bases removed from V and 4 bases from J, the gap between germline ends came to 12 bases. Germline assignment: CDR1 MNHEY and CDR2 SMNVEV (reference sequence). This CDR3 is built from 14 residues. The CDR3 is CASSSSMVYNEQFF. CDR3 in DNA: TGTGCCAGCAGTAGTAGCATGGTTTACAATGAGCAGTTCTTC.

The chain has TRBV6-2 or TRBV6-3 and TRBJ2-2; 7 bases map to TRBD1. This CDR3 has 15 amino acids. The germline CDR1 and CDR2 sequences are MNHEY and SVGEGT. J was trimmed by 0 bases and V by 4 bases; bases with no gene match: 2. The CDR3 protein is CASSLQGANTGELFF. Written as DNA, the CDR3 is TGTGCCAGCAGTTTGCAGGGGGCGAACACCGGGGAGCTGTTTTTT.

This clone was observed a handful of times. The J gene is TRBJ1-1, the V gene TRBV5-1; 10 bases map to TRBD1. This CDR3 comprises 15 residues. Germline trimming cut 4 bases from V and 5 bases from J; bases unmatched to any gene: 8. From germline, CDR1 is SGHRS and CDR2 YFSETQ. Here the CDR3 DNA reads TGCGCCAGCAGCACTGGGGACAGGGGAAAAACTGAAGCTTTCTTT. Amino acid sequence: CASSTGDRGKTEAFF. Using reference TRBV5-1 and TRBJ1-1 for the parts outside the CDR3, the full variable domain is KAGVTQTPRYLIKTRGQQVTLSCSPISGHRSVSWYQQTPGQGLQFLFEYFSETQRNKGNFPGRFSGRQFSNSRSEMNVSTLELGDSALYLCASSTGDRGKTEAFFGQGTRLTVV.

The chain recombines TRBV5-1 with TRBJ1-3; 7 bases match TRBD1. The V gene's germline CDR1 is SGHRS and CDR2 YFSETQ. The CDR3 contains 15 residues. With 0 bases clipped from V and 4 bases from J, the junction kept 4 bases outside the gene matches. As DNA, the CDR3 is TGCGCCAGCAGCTTGGAGACAGGGCTGGGAAACACCATATATTTT. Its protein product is CASSLETGLGNTIYF.

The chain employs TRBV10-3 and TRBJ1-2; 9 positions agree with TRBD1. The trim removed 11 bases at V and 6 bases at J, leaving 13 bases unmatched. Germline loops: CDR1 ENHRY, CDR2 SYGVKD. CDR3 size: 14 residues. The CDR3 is CAVLPGQGYDGYTF. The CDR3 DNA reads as TGTGCCGTACTCCCGGGACAGGGATATGATGGCTACACCTTC.

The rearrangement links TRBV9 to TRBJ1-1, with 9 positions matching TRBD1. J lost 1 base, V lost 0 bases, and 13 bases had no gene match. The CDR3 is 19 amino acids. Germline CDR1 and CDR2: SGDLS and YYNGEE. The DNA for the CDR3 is TGTGCCAGCAGCGTAGGGGCTTCCCTGGACAGGGGCCGGAACACTGAAGCTTTCTTT. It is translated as CASSVGASLDRGRNTEAFF. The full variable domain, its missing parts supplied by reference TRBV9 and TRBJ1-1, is DSGVTQTPKHLITATGQRVTLRCSPRSGDLSVYWYQQSLDQGLQFLIQYYNGEERAKGNILERFSAQQFPDLHSELNLSSLELGDSALYFCASSVGASLDRGRNTEAFFGQGTRLTVV.

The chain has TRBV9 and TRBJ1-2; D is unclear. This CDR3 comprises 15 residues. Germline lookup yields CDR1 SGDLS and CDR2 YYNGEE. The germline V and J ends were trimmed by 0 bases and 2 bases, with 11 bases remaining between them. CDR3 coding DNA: TGTGCCAGCAGCGTAGAGGGAGGGTTAAACTATGGCTACACCTTC. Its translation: CASSVEGGLNYGYTF.

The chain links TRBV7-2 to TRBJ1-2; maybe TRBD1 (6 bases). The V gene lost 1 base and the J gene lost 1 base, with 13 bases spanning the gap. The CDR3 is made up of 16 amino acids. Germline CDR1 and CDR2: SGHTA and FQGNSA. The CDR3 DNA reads TGTGCCAGCAGCTTAGAAACGGACAGCTTTAACTATGGCTACACCTTC. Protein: CASSLETDSFNYGYTF.

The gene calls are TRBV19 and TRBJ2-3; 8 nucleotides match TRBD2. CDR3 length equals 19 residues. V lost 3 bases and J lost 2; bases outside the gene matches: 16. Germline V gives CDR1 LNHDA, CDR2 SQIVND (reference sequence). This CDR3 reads CASSMPSGLDRIHTDTQYF. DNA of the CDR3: TGTGCCAGTAGTATGCCCTCGGGACTAGACAGGATTCACACAGATACGCAGTATTTT.

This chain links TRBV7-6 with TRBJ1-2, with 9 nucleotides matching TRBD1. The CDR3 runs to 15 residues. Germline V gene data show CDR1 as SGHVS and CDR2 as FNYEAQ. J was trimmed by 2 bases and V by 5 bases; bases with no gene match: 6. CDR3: CASSPAGTGNYGYTF. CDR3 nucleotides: TGTGCCAGCAGCCCCGCCGGGACAGGGAACTATGGCTACACCTTC.

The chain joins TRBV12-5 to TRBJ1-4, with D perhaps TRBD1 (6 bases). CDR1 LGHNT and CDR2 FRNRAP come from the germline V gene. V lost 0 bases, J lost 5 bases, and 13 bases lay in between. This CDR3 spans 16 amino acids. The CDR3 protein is CASGLVPGTRNEKLFF. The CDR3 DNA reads TGTGCTAGTGGTTTGGTACCTGGGACAAGGAATGAAAAACTGTTTTTT.

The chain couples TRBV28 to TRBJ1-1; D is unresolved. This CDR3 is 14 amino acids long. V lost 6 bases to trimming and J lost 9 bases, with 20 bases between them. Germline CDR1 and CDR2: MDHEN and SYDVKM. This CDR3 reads CASSPLPHRTQAFF. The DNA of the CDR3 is TGTGCCAGCAGCCCCCTCCCCCACAGAACCCAAGCTTTCTTT.